This TCR beta chain was captured by sequencing in a study of T cell repertoires in cytomegalovirus infection. Study background: Indications came from public TCR beta signatures; they pointed to CMV infection and to a matching HLA type. General study points: HLA-C-restricted CMV-specific TCR beta clonotypes prevailed in the ex vivo response. Cumulative frequency of public TCR beta families picked out carriers of CMV plus the relevant HLA.

The CDR3 totals 13 residues. Germline CDR1 is SGHTA and CDR2 is FQGTGA. Trimming left V 5 bases short and J 1 base short, with 7 bases between. To note about this clonotype: Antigen specificity is unknown.

TCRdb itself ran the reads through MiXCR, one entry per CDR3 protein. The sample has some 680,000 distinct CDR3 sequences; about a third are singletons. The source material was PBMCs. The sequence was collected from a human donor in good health (CMV status not recorded). Some clones in this sample may be carry-over from other donors' samples. The V gene is TRBV7-3, the J gene TRBJ2-3; perhaps D is TRBD1 or TRBD2 (5 bases each). CDR3 nucleotides: TGTGCCAGCAGCCCGGGGCGCACAGATACGCAGTATTTT. Amino acids: CASSPGRTDTQYF.